What follows describes a single T cell receptor beta chain. Its specific antigen is unknown. Base qualities are not at hand, and no much larger clone is one base apart. The sample's time point label, in plain terms: baseline before first vaccination. Vaccinee samples were obtained from the UK trials COV001 and COV002, which included a single-blind randomized controlled phase 2/3 trial of AZD1222 (ChAdOx1 nCoV-19) in healthy adults. For TCRbeta chain sequencing, PBMC samples were collected from trial participants at day 0 and at day 28 after the second dose. The CDR3 regions of human TCRbeta chains were analyzed by immunosequencing. In the authors' own workflow: Repertoire TCRs were checked for matches against a reference library of SARS-CoV-2-specific TCRs that had been generated using the MIRA antigen-specificity platform. Breadth meant the fraction of unique TCRs that were SARS-CoV-2-associated, whereas depth meant the fraction of total T cells that were SARS-CoV-2-associated. Using the MIRA data, each spike-specific TCR was assigned both to the spike region to which the TCR was reactive and to a CD4 or CD8 class. Log10-transformed breadth and depth values were compared by one-way ANOVA with Sidak's multiple comparisons tests. In TCRdb, the immuneACCESS table is reduced to in-frame sequences with V and J assigned. These tables do not hold every clone; where another copy was compared, an unresolved V gene accounts for under half, and the others remain unexplained. V and J calls and clone size follow that table, whereas D and trimming were derived from the DNA. The sample yields some 150,000 clones; approximately 91% were counted once. Roughly 1.7% of the sample is taken by the ten largest.

This entry belongs to a study of T cell responses to AZD1222 COVID-19 vaccine (dated by TCRdb to 2020 to 2023). About the full investigation: Because spike-specific TCR depth and breadth did not differ between the two schedules, AZD1222 recipients who got a second dose at roughly 4 weeks were pooled with those who got a second dose at roughly 12 weeks. Trial participants were enrolled by age into 18-55, 56-69 and 70-plus year subgroups, with approximately 150, 30 and 60 TCR-sequenced participants respectively. TCR sequencing covered about 230 trial participants: 207 given two doses of AZD1222 and 26 given two doses of MenACWY control vaccine.

The paper as a whole reports these results and caveats: Epitopes outside the regions mutated in the B.1.351 and B.1.1.7 variants were reportedly recognized by nearly half of the unique spike-specific TCRs. Because no day 14 peak-response samples were available, repertoires were characterized only after the peak T cell response. The 56-69-year group was small, and its depth increase did not reach significance, likely because of low power. Vaccine-associated CD4 TCRs spanned the whole spike protein, with dominant responses in regions 160-218 and 743-854. Participants were mostly white British and included more females than males, and it was suggested by the authors that clonal diversity may have been underestimated. Conclusions about previously exposed vaccinees are limited, since just six AZD1222 recipients were seropositive for SARS-CoV-2 at baseline. Spike-specific TCR breadth and depth rose significantly after two AZD1222 doses compared with day 0 and with MenACWY recipients.

The germline V gene (reference sequence) provides CDR1 MNHEY and CDR2 SMNVEV. The V and J ends are trimmed by 4 bases and 2 bases, leaving 8 bases between them. The CDR3, from cysteine to phenylalanine, totals 13 residues. Kept here is only the CDR3 DNA, which spans 39 bases and is read in frame from base 1. The V gene is TRBV27 and the J gene is TRBJ1-2; the D gene is perhaps TRBD1, from 6 matching bases. Sequencing used peripheral blood, obtained on day 0 of AZD1222 vaccination. This clonotype originated in an adult in good health. The bases are TGTGCCAGCAGTTACAGGGAAAACTATGGCTACACCTTC. It is translated as CASSYRENYGYTF.